These 4 T cell receptor beta chains share one sample of origin, sequenced in a study of CD8+ T cells in alopecia areata. cDNA prepared by RNA extraction and subsequent reverse transcription served as the template for sequencing. Libraries were prepared by immunoSEQ multiplex PCR; TCRdb keeps only in-frame clonotypes and omits some of them. The sample contains over 100,000 clones, approximately 48% of which appear only once. The material was CD8+ T cells sorted from blood, obtained at week 0. These receptors all stem from a human donor with alopecia areata.

This clone has a handful of counts. This chain joins TRBV7-9 and TRBJ1-6, with a weak D call TRBD1 (6 bases). The CDR3 is 14 amino acids. Germline CDR1 and CDR2: SEHNR and FQNEAQ (reference sequence). The germline V and J ends were trimmed by 3 bases and 8 bases, with 11 bases remaining between them. In DNA, the CDR3 is TGTGCCAGCAGCTTCGGACAGTTGGATTCACCCCTCCACTTT. It is translated as CASSFGQLDSPLHF.

V usage is TRBV9 and J usage is TRBJ1-1; D call uncertain. This CDR3 has 13 amino acids. Germline V gives CDR1 SGDLS, CDR2 YYNGEE. The V and J ends lost 4 bases and 2 bases respectively, with 9 bases between them. CDR3 sequence (DNA): TGTGCCAGCAGCTCAACAGTAAACACTGAAGCTTTCTTT. Translated, it gives CASSSTVNTEAFF. Supplemented by reference TRBV9 and TRBJ1-1, the full variable domain reads DSGVTQTPKHLITATGQRVTLRCSPRSGDLSVYWYQQSLDQGLQFLIQYYNGEERAKGNILERFSAQQFPDLHSELNLSSLELGDSALYFCASSSTVNTEAFFGQGTRLTVV.

The gene calls are TRBV6-5 and TRBJ1-1, with a possible D match to TRBD1 (5 bases). From germline, CDR1 is MNHEY and CDR2 SVGAGI. V lost 7 bases to trimming and J lost 3 bases, with 15 bases between them. The CDR3 length is 14 residues. In DNA form, the CDR3 reads TGTGCCAGCAATCCAGCCCTGGGGGACACTGAAGCTTTCTTT. Its translation is CASNPALGDTEAFF.

The chain has TRBV5-6 and TRBJ2-7; the D gene is possibly TRBD1 (6 bases). Germline V gives CDR1 SGHDT, CDR2 YYEEEE. Between the trimmed V and J ends, which lost 0 bases and 0 bases, there was a span of 7 bases. The CDR3 loop spans 14 amino acids. CDR3 nucleotides: TGTGCCAGCAGCTTGGGGGACAACTCCTACGAGCAGTACTTC. It yields the protein CASSLGDNSYEQYF.